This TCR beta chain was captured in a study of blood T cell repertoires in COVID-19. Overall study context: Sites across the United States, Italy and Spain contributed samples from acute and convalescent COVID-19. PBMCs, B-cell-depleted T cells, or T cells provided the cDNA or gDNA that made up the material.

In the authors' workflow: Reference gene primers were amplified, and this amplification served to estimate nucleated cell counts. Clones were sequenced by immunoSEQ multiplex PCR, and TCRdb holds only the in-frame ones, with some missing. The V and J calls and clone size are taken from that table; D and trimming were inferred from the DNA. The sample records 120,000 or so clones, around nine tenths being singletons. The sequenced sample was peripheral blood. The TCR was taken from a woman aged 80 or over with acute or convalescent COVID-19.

As DNA, the CDR3 is TGTGCCAGCAGGTTCCCACAGAGCTACGAGCAGTACTTC. The encoded protein is CASRFPQSYEQYF. This chain connects TRBV28 to TRBJ2-7, with D unresolved. Trimming stripped 6 bases from V and 3 bases from J, with 12 bases between. This CDR3 is built from 13 residues. Germline CDR1 is MDHEN and CDR2 is SYDVKM.